This T cell receptor (beta chain) was identified in a study of T cell responses to AZD1222 COVID-19 vaccine. The study, taken as a whole, reports: Regions left unmutated in variants are reportedly the target of nearly half of spike-specific TCRs. Donors in the cohort were predominantly white British and more often female, and clonal diversity was possibly underestimated. Dominant at 160-218 and 743-854, vaccine-associated CD4 TCRs also spanned spike.

Deletions cut 5 bases from V and 3 bases from J, with 10 bases between. The CDR3 has 13 residues. Germline V gives CDR1 SGHTA, CDR2 FQGTGA. In regard to this clone: Antigen unknown.

The analysis combined second doses at about 4 or about 12 weeks. TCRdb's table, derived via immunoSEQ multiplex PCR, lists solely in-frame clones and lacks some. The data contain 100,000 or so clones, 80% to 90% of them seen just once; the ten biggest clones take up around 9.6%. The chain combines TRBV7-3 with TRBJ2-5, with a weak D call TRBD2 (5 bases). The material was peripheral blood, obtained 28 days after the second AZD1222 dose. This TCR was sampled from an adult who received the AZD1222 COVID-19 vaccine. The CDR3 reads CASSRGQEETQYF. The DNA of the CDR3 is TGTGCCAGCAGCCGAGGGCAGGAAGAGACCCAGTACTTC. Complete variable domain (other parts from reference TRBV7-3 and TRBJ2-5): GAGVSQTPSNKVTEKGKYVELRCDPISGHTALYWYRQSLGQGPEFLIYFQGTGAADDSGLPNDRFFAVRPEGSVSTLKIQRTERGDSAVYLCASSRGQEETQYFGPGTRLLVL.